This TCR beta chain was identified in a study of blood T cells in healthy people across ages. Turning to the study itself: Every two T cells gave about one barcoded beta molecule via template switching.

Sample-barcoded 5' priming and a J-beta primer mix drove a second PCR of roughly 7 to 11 cycles. Each single sample gave us at least 3 million CDR3-containing paired-end reads. TCRdb used MiXCR to reprocess the 5' RACE reads, holding one entry per CDR3 protein. The sample has over 500,000 distinct CDR3 sequences, more than 45% seen once. The CDR3 extends over 16 amino acids. A remark on this clonotype: The junction differs from germline at one of its ends, possibly a read error.

The chain combines TRBV12-3 or TRBV12-4 with TRBJ1-6; D is perhaps TRBD1 (5 bases). The source material was blood. The TCR originated in a woman of 80 years or more in good health. The CDR3 nucleotides read TGTGCCAGCAGTTTATCGGGGGTGGGCTTCCTCGCGCCCCCCCACTTT. It translates to CASSLSGVGFLAPPHF.